This T cell receptor beta chain was identified during a study of T-cell memory formation after mild COVID-19. About the research overall: Among the donors, TCR clusters were largely specific to each donor. Notes on the study in general: Later expanders leaned toward CD4+, whereas clones contracting from day 15 to 85 were balanced CD4/CD8. Mainly in CM and EM were contracting CD4+ clones; CD8+ were in EMRA.

A word on this clonotype: The antigen remains undetermined.

cDNA libraries for TCR alpha and TCR beta, carrying sample barcodes and UMIs, came from 5'RACE with constant-segment primers. TCRdb passed the 5' RACE reads through MiXCR, listing each CDR3 protein once. This sample has fewer than 650,000 distinct CDR3 sequences, with about 20% found just once. The receptor's source is an adult woman who had mild COVID-19 (a few samples of this study predate the infection). Cell type and time point are not known. The sample consisted of PBMCs or a T cell subset sorted from them (not recorded which).

The CDR3 nucleotides are TGTGCCAGCAGCCCAGCCAAGGACGGATCCTACGAGCAGTACTTC. It codes for CASSPAKDGSYEQYF. The chain combines TRBV7-9 with TRBJ2-7; no firm D call. Germline CDR1 SEHNR, CDR2 FQNEAQ (reference sequence). This CDR3 contains 15 residues. The V gene lost 5 bases and the J gene lost 1 base, with 15 bases spanning the gap.